A selection of T cell receptor beta chains follows, all from one sample in a study of T cell responses to AZD1222 COVID-19 vaccine. TCRdb keeps only in-frame clones here, not all; method: immunoSEQ multiplex PCR. This table has around 80,000 clones, 80% to 90% appearing once. Sequenced material: peripheral blood, taken 28 days after the second AZD1222 dose. The receptor set was obtained from an adult who received the AZD1222 COVID-19 vaccine. Both conserved end residues are part of each CDR3. A D gene is named only where the DNA matches it firmly. The size of a clone is reported for some rows only, either as once, few or many, or as a class for expanded clones.

d_call j_call clone_size v_call cdr3_nt cdr3_aa
. TRBJ1-2 . TRBV5-1 TGCGCCAGCAGCTGGACTGACCCCGACTATGGCTACACCTTC CASSWTDPDYGYTF
. TRBJ2-2 . TRBV25-1 TGTGCCAGCAGTGAGCACGGGAGAGGCGCCGGGGAGCTGTTTTTT CASSEHGRGAGELFF
TRBD2 TRBJ2-7 . TRBV7-2 TGTGCCAGCAGCCCCGCGGGAGGTGCTTACGAGCAGTACTTC CASSPAGGAYEQYF
. TRBJ1-1 . TRBV7-2 TGTGCCAGCAGCTTAGGACAGGCGTTTGAAGCTTTCTTT CASSLGQAFEAFF
. TRBJ1-5 . TRBV6-2/TRBV6-3 TGTGCCAGCAGTTGGCAGGGGCATAGTCAGCCCCAGCATTTT CASSWQGHSQPQHF
. TRBJ2-2 . TRBV19 TGTGCCAGTGGCGTCGGGTCGAACACCGGGGAGCTGTTTTTT CASGVGSNTGELFF
TRBD1 TRBJ2-7 . TRBV27 TGTGCCAGCAGTTTCTTTTCCGGGACAGGGTCTTCCTACGAGCAGTACTTC CASSFFSGTGSSYEQYF
. TRBJ2-1 . TRBV3-1/TRBV3-2 TGTGCCAGCAGTCAATTAGCGGTGTCCTACAATGAGCAGTTCTTC CASSQLAVSYNEQFF
TRBD1 TRBJ1-1 many TRBV7-8 TGTGCCAGCAGCTCGGACAGGGCGGACACTGAAGCTTTCTTT CASSSDRADTEAFF
. TRBJ2-2 . TRBV7-7 TGTGCCAGCCGTCTAGACGAGAACACCGGGGAGCTGTTTTTT CASRLDENTGELFF
. TRBJ1-2 . TRBV5-4 TGTGCCAGCAGCCCCGACCCTGGCCTGGGCTATGGCTACACCTTC CASSPDPGLGYGYTF
TRBD1 TRBJ1-1 . TRBV5-1 TGCGCCAGCAGGAATACAGGGGACACTGAAGCTTTCTTT CASRNTGDTEAFF
. TRBJ2-2 . TRBV6-4 TGTGCCAGCAGTGTATACAGCTACACCGGGGAGCTGTTTTTT CASSVYSYTGELFF
TRBD2 TRBJ2-5 . TRBV2 TGTGCCGGGTCGCTAGCGGGAGGGTGGGAGACCCAGTACTTC CAGSLAGGWETQYF
. TRBJ1-2 . TRBV7-2 TGTGCCAGCAGCTCTCACCGGGATCCTAACTATGGCTACACCTTC CASSSHRDPNYGYTF
. TRBJ1-2 . TRBV5-1 TGCGCCAGCAGCTTGACCCCATCAACGGACTATGGCTACACCTTC CASSLTPSTDYGYTF
TRBD1 TRBJ2-7 . TRBV28 TGTGCCAGCAGGATACAGGGGGCTCGGGAGCAGTACTTC CASRIQGAREQYF
. TRBJ1-1 . TRBV18 TGTGCCAGCTCACCAGAGTCGGACACTGAAGCTTTCTTT CASSPESDTEAFF
. TRBJ2-3 . TRBV11-2 TGTGCCAGCAGCCACCCCCCTGTCCGGAGAGATACGCAGTATTTT CASSHPPVRRDTQYF
TRBD1 TRBJ1-1 . TRBV28 TGTGCCAGCAGCCTTAGGGGGCAATGGGGGAACACTGAAGCTTTCTTT CASSLRGQWGNTEAFF
. TRBJ1-1 . TRBV5-4 TGTGCCAGCAGCTTAGACATTCCCACTGAAGCTTTCTTT CASSLDIPTEAFF
TRBD1 TRBJ2-5 . TRBV2 TGTGCCAGCAGTGGGGACAGGGGACGGGAGACCCAGTACTTC CASSGDRGRETQYF
TRBD2 TRBJ2-3 few TRBV5-1 TGCGCCAGCAAAATGGGGGGGAGTAAGGATACGCAGTATTTT CASKMGGSKDTQYF
TRBD1 TRBJ1-2 . TRBV25-1 TGTGCCAGCAGTGGACCCCTACAGGGGGGCGGCTACACCTTC CASSGPLQGGGYTF
. TRBJ2-5 . TRBV9 TGTGCCAGCAGCGTAGAAGAGACCCAGTACTTC CASSVEETQYF
. TRBJ2-1 . TRBV7-2 TGTGCCAGCAGCTTAGAACGAAATGAGCAGTTCTTC CASSLERNEQFF
. TRBJ1-5 . TRBV28 TGTGCCAGCAGTTTCGGGGGTAGCAATCAGCCCCAGCATTTT CASSFGGSNQPQHF
. TRBJ2-1 few TRBV7-2 TGTGCCAGCAGCTTAGGTTTGTACAATGAGCAGTTCTTC CASSLGLYNEQFF
TRBD1 TRBJ1-1 . TRBV6-2/TRBV6-3 TGTGCCAGCAGTTACCGACAGGGTAACACTGAAGCTTTCTTT CASSYRQGNTEAFF
. TRBJ1-1 . TRBV7-2 TGTGCCAGCAGCTTAGATGGGGCAGGGACACGGAACACTGAAGCTTTCTTT CASSLDGAGTRNTEAFF
. TRBJ2-1 . TRBV11-3 TGTGCCAGCAGCTTGCGTGGTTATGAGCAGTTCTTC CASSLRGYEQFF
TRBD2 TRBJ2-5 once TRBV5-5 TGTGCCAGCAGCTTTTTGGGGAGCGGGGCAATCCAAGAGACCCAGTACTTC CASSFLGSGAIQETQYF
. TRBJ2-2 . TRBV12-3/TRBV12-4 TGTGCCAGCAGTTTTGGTTCCGGGGAGCTGTTTTTT CASSFGSGELFF
. TRBJ2-2 few TRBV27 TGTGCCAGCAGTCCCGGGTCAATTCAAGTTGGGGCGCTCCCCGGGGAGCTGTTTTTT CASSPGSIQVGALPGELFF
. TRBJ2-7 few TRBV9 TGTGCCAGCAGCGTTTCCCCAGGATCCTACGAGCAGTACTTC CASSVSPGSYEQYF
TRBD1 TRBJ1-4 . TRBV28 TGTGCCAGCAGGGAGCAGGGGGCGGCTAATGAAAAACTGTTTTTT CASREQGAANEKLFF
. TRBJ1-5 once TRBV2 TGTGCCAGCAGTGACGGTAGTACCCAGCATTTT CASSDGSTQHF
TRBD2 TRBJ2-7 . TRBV7-2 TGTGCCAGCAGCTTAAGTCGGGGGACTACCTACGAGCAGTACTTC CASSLSRGTTYEQYF
. TRBJ1-5 . TRBV7-8 TGTGCCAGCAGCGTAGGTGTCAATCAGCCCCAGCATTTT CASSVGVNQPQHF
. TRBJ2-3 . TRBV4-2 TGTGCCAGCAGCCAGGAGATAGGAGCGGCTAGCACAGATACGCAGTATTTT CASSQEIGAASTDTQYF
. TRBJ1-3 . TRBV7-2 TGTGCCAGCAGCCCATCTAGCACCATATATTTT CASSPSSTIYF
TRBD2 TRBJ2-3 . TRBV4-1 TGCGCCAGCAGCCAGCCATCCCTATCTAAGCGGGGCGCACACACAGATACGCAGTATTTT CASSQPSLSKRGAHTDTQYF
. TRBJ2-1 . TRBV19 TGTGCCAGTAGTACAGGACGGGCGTACAATGAGCAGTTCTTC CASSTGRAYNEQFF
TRBD1 TRBJ2-7 . TRBV30 TGTGCCTGGAGTGTACATCGGGGGACAGGCCCCTACGAGCAGTACTTC CAWSVHRGTGPYEQYF
. TRBJ2-7 . TRBV4-2 TGTGCCAGCAGCCAAGATCCAAAGGGTGGGAGCTCCTACGAGCAGTACTTC CASSQDPKGGSSYEQYF
. TRBJ1-3 . TRBV28 TGTGCCAGCAGTTACAGCGTGTACAACTCTGGAAACACCATATATTTT CASSYSVYNSGNTIYF
. TRBJ1-1 . TRBV5-1 TGCGCCAGCAGCTTTGTTGAGAGGGGCACTGAAGCTTTCTTT CASSFVERGTEAFF
TRBD1 TRBJ1-2 . TRBV29-1 TGCAGCGCCGGCGGGGACAGGATCTTC CSAGGDRIF
. TRBJ2-5 . TRBV5-1 TGCGCCAGCAGCTTGGGCGGGGCCCCGGAGACCCAGTACTTC CASSLGGAPETQYF
. TRBJ2-3 . TRBV25-1 TGTGCCAGCAGTGAATGGGAGATCGACTTAAGAGATACGCAGTATTTT CASSEWEIDLRDTQYF
TRBD1 TRBJ1-1 . TRBV28 TGTGCCAGCAGTGATACAGGGGGTTGGGTCACTGAAGCTTTCTTT CASSDTGGWVTEAFF
TRBD1 TRBJ2-1 . TRBV5-4 TGTGCCAGCAGCTTAGGGACAGGGGGCATGGGCAATGAGCAGTTCTTC CASSLGTGGMGNEQFF
TRBD1 TRBJ1-2 . TRBV5-1 TGCGCCAGCAGCTTGGGACAGGGGGCGGATGGCTACACCTTC CASSLGQGADGYTF
TRBD1 TRBJ1-1 . TRBV7-3 TGTGCCAGCAGTCAGACAGGGGGAGTGCAAACTGAAGCTTTCTTT CASSQTGGVQTEAFF
TRBD2 TRBJ2-1 . TRBV4-2 TGTGCCAGCAGCCAAGAGGGAGCGGGGACCTACAATGAGCAGTTCTTC CASSQEGAGTYNEQFF
. TRBJ2-7 . TRBV19 TGTGCCAGTAGTACCCAAGGAGGGGCCTACGAGCAGTACTTC CASSTQGGAYEQYF
. TRBJ1-1 . TRBV30 TGTGCCTGGAGTGTGGCAGGCCTCATGAACACTGAAGCTTTCTTT CAWSVAGLMNTEAFF